Reported below is one TCR beta chain. Being one base from a much bigger clone, this may be a read error. Unique molecular identifiers featured in how the TCRbeta library was prepared. TCRdb fed the PCR reads into MiXCR, producing one record per CDR3 protein. The sample yields more than 85,000 distinct CDR3 sequences, under 7% seen once. The record originates from a study of T-cell reconstitution after alpha-beta-depleted transplantation in children. V was cut by 3 bases and J by 5 bases, with 7 bases left in between. This CDR3 spans 12 amino acids. The chain employs TRBV12-3 or TRBV12-4 and TRBJ1-2; D might be TRBD1 (5 bases). Source: PBMCs, mostly from graft donor cells, taken 60 days after TCRalphabeta/CD19-depleted stem cell transplant. This sequence originates from a female patient aged 2-9 years who had a stem cell transplant for Fanconi anemia, so the T cells may come from the graft donor. The CDR3 region is CASSLKGYGYTF. The CDR3 coding sequence is TGTGCCAGCAGTTTGAAGGGGTATGGCTACACCTTC.